Listed here are 23 T cell receptor beta chains from one sample, sequenced in a study of shared clonotypes between healthy human individuals. The assay was immunoSEQ multiplex PCR, and TCRdb's table has in-frame clones only and misses some. This sample carries over 850,000 clones, around three quarters of them seen once, and the ten largest clones take 0.4% to 0.55%. The source material was memory CD4+ T cells from PBMCs. Subset of the sample: CD45RA-negative fraction. These receptors were taken from a man aged 18 to 30 in good health. Some clones in this sample may be carry-over from other donors' samples.

The chain joins TRBV5-1 to TRBJ2-7; 8 bases line up with TRBD2. CDR1 and CDR2 from the germline V gene are SGHRS and YFSETQ. The CDR3 consists of 14 residues. V gave up 4 bases and J gave up 4 bases; unmatched junction bases: 7. In DNA form, the CDR3 reads TGCGCCAGCAGCACCATAGCGGGACATTACGAGCAGTACTTC. Translation: CASSTIAGHYEQYF.

The chain couples TRBV6-6 to TRBJ2-5; possibly TRBD1 for D (6 bases). Germline assignment: CDR1 MNHNY and CDR2 SVGAGI (reference sequence). Trimming pared 4 bases from V and 2 bases from J, leaving 14 bases between. The CDR3 spans 15 residues. This CDR3 is CASSSINQGQETQYF. CDR3 DNA: TGTGCCAGCAGTTCCATTAACCAGGGGCAAGAGACCCAGTACTTC.

The chain joins TRBV5-1 to TRBJ2-2; D may match TRBD1 or TRBD2 (5 bases each). The germline V gene encodes CDR1 SGHRS and CDR2 YFSETQ. The CDR3 has 16 amino acids. V was trimmed by 1 base and J by 2 bases, leaving 12 bases between them. The CDR3 protein is CASSLSPGPNTGELFF. The CDR3 DNA reads TGCGCCAGCAGCTTGTCTCCGGGACCCAACACCGGGGAGCTGTTTTTT.

The V gene is TRBV4-1, the J gene TRBJ1-1; D unresolved. Germline CDR1 is MGHRA and CDR2 is YSYEKL. The V and J ends lost 4 bases and 5 bases respectively, with 17 bases between them. CDR3 length: 15 residues. The CDR3 is CASSREAVKGTEAFF. The CDR3 nucleotides read TGCGCCAGCAGCCGAGAGGCAGTCAAGGGAACTGAAGCTTTCTTT.

The chain couples TRBV4-1 to TRBJ2-7; D possibly corresponds to TRBD2 (6 bases). CDR1 and CDR2 (germline): MGHRA, YSYEKL. Trimming took 4 bases from V and 0 from J, leaving 10 bases between them. CDR3 length: 14 amino acids. CDR3: CASSRRENSYEQYF. Here the CDR3 DNA reads TGCGCCAGCAGCCGCCGGGAGAACTCCTACGAGCAGTACTTC.

The rearrangement joins TRBV28 to TRBJ2-7, with D perhaps matching TRBD2 (6 bases). Germline V lookup: CDR1 MDHEN, CDR2 SYDVKM. V gave up 2 bases and J gave up 0 bases, with 8 bases separating them. This CDR3 contains 14 residues. CDR3 sequence: CASSLGGNSYEQYF. CDR3 nucleotides: TGTGCCAGCAGTTTAGGAGGGAACTCCTACGAGCAGTACTTC.

This rearrangement joins TRBV18 to TRBJ1-1; D not resolved. Trimming stripped 6 bases from V and 0 bases from J, with 20 bases between. The V gene's germline CDR1 is KGHSH and CDR2 LQKENI. CDR3 length equals 17 residues. The CDR3 DNA sequence: TGTGCCAGCTCCCTCGTAGAGTTGAGGTTCATGAACACTGAAGCTTTCTTT. This translates into CASSLVELRFMNTEAFF.

V is TRBV6-6 and J is TRBJ2-7; 7 nucleotides align to TRBD2. The ends lost 5 bases at V and 0 bases at J; junction bases unmatched: 4. Germline CDR1 reads MNHNY; CDR2 reads SVGAGI (reference sequence). The CDR3 length is 14 residues. The DNA for the CDR3 is TGTGCCAGCAGTGGCTCTAGCGGCTCCTACGAGCAGTACTTC. Amino acids: CASSGSSGSYEQYF.

In the case of this clone: The same CDR3 is also encoded by other DNA sequences in this sample. The CDR3 is CASSLVRDTEAFF. In DNA, the CDR3 is TGTGCCAGCAGCCTAGTCCGGGACACTGAAGCTTTCTTT. The genes are TRBV11-2 and TRBJ1-1, with D hard to call. The V end lost 5 bases, the J end lost 3 bases, and 10 bases lay between the germline ends. The germline CDR1 and CDR2 sequences are SGHAT and FQNNGV. The CDR3 has 13 residues.

Regarding this clone: Other DNA sequences in the same sample also yield this CDR3. J is TRBJ1-2 and V is TRBV2, with TRBD1 matching over 8 bases. J lost 6 bases, V lost 3 bases, and 0 bases had no gene match. The CDR3 runs to 12 residues. Germline lookup yields CDR1 SNHLY and CDR2 FYNNEI. CDR3 nucleotide sequence: TGTGCCAGCAGTGAGACAGGGGATGGCTACACCTTC. Translation gives CASSETGDGYTF.

The genes are TRBV11-2 and TRBJ2-2, with 7 bases aligning to TRBD1. Germline V gene data show CDR1 as SGHAT and CDR2 as FQNNGV. V shed 5 bases, J shed 5 bases, and the junction held 8 bases outside the gene matches. This CDR3 contains 15 residues. The CDR3 spells CASSLQTGITGELFF. For the CDR3, the DNA is TGTGCCAGCAGCCTACAGACAGGGATAACCGGGGAGCTGTTTTTT.

This clone was detected only once. This may stem from a read error, because a much larger clone lies one nucleotide away. At the DNA level, this CDR3 is encoded by other sequences in the same sample as well. The rearrangement links TRBV6-1 to TRBJ1-1; no clear D gene. The CDR3 totals 12 residues. V was clipped by 6 bases and J by 2 bases, with 7 bases between them. CDR1 is MNHNS and CDR2 is SASEGT in the germline V gene. The DNA of the CDR3 is TGTGCCAGCAGCCGGAGAAACACTGAAGCTTTCTTT. Translating gives CASSRRNTEAFF.

V and J are TRBV7-2 and TRBJ2-5; D unresolved. Trimming cost V 4 bases and J 4 bases, with 7 bases left between them. CDR1 and CDR2 from the germline V gene are SGHTA and FQGNSA. This CDR3 comprises 12 residues. Here the CDR3 reads CASSSGRETQYF. The CDR3 DNA is TGTGCCAGCAGCTCTGGGCGAGAGACCCAGTACTTC.

The chain couples TRBV30 to TRBJ2-5; the D is unclear. The ends were cut back, 1 base at V and 4 bases at J, with 10 bases in the middle. Germline CDR1 is GTSNPN and CDR2 is SVGIG (reference sequence). The CDR3 runs 13 residues. CDR3 protein: CAWSAGLGETQYF. The CDR3 nucleotides read TGTGCCTGGAGTGCTGGCCTCGGAGAGACCCAGTACTTC.

The chain recombines TRBV30 with TRBJ2-7; D perhaps matches TRBD2 (6 bases). V shed 2 bases and J shed 9 bases, with 11 bases lying between them. The CDR3 has 11 residues. The germline gives CDR1 GTSNPN, CDR2 SVGIG (reference sequence). CDR3 in DNA: TGTGCCTGGAGTCTCGGGGAGGTGCAGTACTTC. This gives the protein CAWSLGEVQYF.

V and J are TRBV19 and TRBJ2-7, with D perhaps TRBD2 (5 bases). The V gene lost 5 bases and the J gene lost 3 bases, with 11 bases spanning the gap. Looked up from germline, CDR1 is LNHDA and CDR2 is SQIVND (reference sequence). The CDR3 runs to 13 residues. CDR3 nucleotides: TGTGCCAGTAGTTTTGAGGGCCGCTACGAGCAGTACTTC. Protein product: CASSFEGRYEQYF.

The chain uses TRBV4-1 and TRBJ1-4, with D perhaps TRBD1 (5 bases). The length of the CDR3 is 20 residues. From germline, CDR1 is MGHRA and CDR2 YSYEKL. Trimming shortened V by 4 bases and J by 3 bases, and 27 bases separated the two germline ends. CDR3 nucleotide sequence: TGCGCCAGCAGCCCGTACTTGGGACCGCTAAAGACGTGGTCTAATGAAAAACTGTTTTTT. Protein: CASSPYLGPLKTWSNEKLFF.

CDR3 protein: CATRGDSSGNTIYF. CDR3 nucleotide sequence: TGTGCCACCAGGGGAGATAGCTCTGGAAACACCATATATTTT. The chain uses TRBV15 and TRBJ1-3; D is undetermined. The CDR3 sequence is 14 residues long. Germline V lookup: CDR1 LNHNV, CDR2 YYDKDF (reference sequence). The V gene lost 6 bases and the J gene lost 0 bases, with 9 bases spanning the gap.

The V gene is TRBV5-1, the J gene TRBJ2-5, with D possibly TRBD2 on 6 matching bases. The V and J ends lost 0 bases and 3 bases respectively, with 18 bases between them. The CDR3 consists of 17 residues. The germline V gene has CDR1 SGHRS and CDR2 YFSETQ. CDR3 sequence reads: CASSLVGSRARKETQYF. In nucleotides, the CDR3 is TGCGCCAGCAGCTTGGTCGGGAGCAGGGCCCGCAAAGAGACCCAGTACTTC.

In this sample, this clone turned up a few times. V usage is TRBV28 and J usage is TRBJ1-1; D is ambiguous. This CDR3 is built from 12 residues. Germline CDR1 reads MDHEN; CDR2 reads SYDVKM. With 7 bases removed from V and 0 bases from J, the gap between germline ends came to 6 bases. CDR3 in DNA: TGTGCCAGCATCACCTTGAACACTGAAGCTTTCTTT. Translated: CASITLNTEAFF.

V gene TRBV19 combines with J gene TRBJ1-1; the match to TRBD1 covers 7 bases. The CDR3 is 14 amino acids. V lost 5 bases, J lost 4 bases, and 7 bases stayed unmatched. Germline V CDR1 and CDR2: LNHDA, SQIVND (reference sequence). In DNA form, the CDR3 reads TGTGCCAGTAGTGCAAGGGACAGCCCCACTGAAGCTTTCTTT. Translating it yields CASSARDSPTEAFF.

This clone was recorded only once. This chain joins TRBV4-2 and TRBJ2-2, with 10 nucleotides matching TRBD2. With V trimmed by 1 base and J by 8 bases, 10 bases remained unmatched. Germline V gene lookup returns CDR1 LGHNA and CDR2 YNFKEQ. The length of the CDR3 is 17 residues. The CDR3 DNA is TGTGCCAGCAGCCAAGTGGGCCTAGCGGGAGCTCGGGGGGAGCTGTTTTTT. Protein: CASSQVGLAGARGELFF.

A single count supports this clone. The chain is built from TRBV30 and TRBJ2-7, with 9 bases identical to TRBD2. V shed 2 bases and J 4 bases; nucleotides not matched to a gene: 6. This CDR3 comprises 14 residues. Germline assignment: CDR1 GTSNPN and CDR2 SVGIG (reference sequence). For the CDR3, the DNA is TGTGCCTGGAGTCAGGATAGCGGGAGATACGAGCAGTACTTC. This translates into CAWSQDSGRYEQYF.